These T cell receptor beta chains were read from a single sample in a study of shared clonotypes between healthy human individuals. TCRdb keeps only in-frame clones here, not all; method: immunoSEQ multiplex PCR. The data show more than 2,000,000 clones, with 90% to 95% seen just once and about 0.39% held by the top ten. The sample consisted of naive CD4+ T cells from PBMCs. The receptors were sampled from a man in his late teens or twenties in good health. Some clones in this sample may be carry-over from other donors' samples. CDR3s include the opening cysteine and the closing phenylalanine or tryptophan. A D gene is named only where the DNA matches it firmly. The size entry is marked missing in some rows and otherwise reads once, few, many or a size class.

j_gene: TRBJ2-3
v_gene: TRBV7-2
d_gene: TRBD2
abundance: .
CDR3nt: TGTGCCAGCAGGCCCGGGACTAGCGGGAGTTCAGATACGCAGTATTTT
CDR3aa: CASRPGTSGSSDTQYF

j_gene: TRBJ1-1
v_gene: TRBV28
d_gene: .
abundance: few
CDR3nt: TGTGCCAGTTTCGGGGGAGAAGGCACTGAAGCTTTCTTT
CDR3aa: CASFGGEGTEAFF

j_gene: TRBJ2-1
v_gene: TRBV30
d_gene: TRBD2
abundance: .
CDR3nt: TGTGCCTGGAGTGGCCTCTCGACTAGCGGGAGAGTTCGTGAGCAGTTCTTC
CDR3aa: CAWSGLSTSGRVREQFF

j_gene: TRBJ1-2
v_gene: TRBV7-9
d_gene: .
abundance: .
CDR3nt: TGTGCCAGCAGCTTAGGTAATAGGGCTGGCTACACCTTC
CDR3aa: CASSLGNRAGYTF

j_gene: TRBJ1-5
v_gene: TRBV7-2
d_gene: .
abundance: few
CDR3nt: TGTGCCAGCAGCCTCTCGGGGCAGGGCGGCCAGCCCCAGCATTTT
CDR3aa: CASSLSGQGGQPQHF

j_gene: TRBJ2-7
v_gene: TRBV7-9
d_gene: .
abundance: .
CDR3nt: TGTGCCAGCAGCTTATTCAGGACGGACCACGAGCAGTACTTC
CDR3aa: CASSLFRTDHEQYF

j_gene: TRBJ1-2
v_gene: TRBV11-2
d_gene: TRBD1
abundance: .
CDR3nt: TGTGCCAGCAGCCCCCCCGGGACAGGGATGGCGGCTGGCTACACCTTC
CDR3aa: CASSPPGTGMAAGYTF

j_gene: TRBJ2-1
v_gene: TRBV7-8
d_gene: .
abundance: .
CDR3nt: TGTGCCAGCAGCTCCTCGGGCTCCTACAATGAGCAGTTCTTC
CDR3aa: CASSSSGSYNEQFF

j_gene: TRBJ2-7
v_gene: TRBV10-1
d_gene: .
abundance: .
CDR3nt: TGCGCCAGCAGTGCCGGTAGGGGCTTGGAGCAGTACTTC
CDR3aa: CASSAGRGLEQYF

j_gene: TRBJ2-6
v_gene: TRBV28
d_gene: TRBD1
abundance: .
CDR3nt: TGTGCCAGCAGAAGCCTCCGGGACAGGGGGCCCTCTGGGGCCAACGTCCTGACTTTC
CDR3aa: CASRSLRDRGPSGANVLTF

j_gene: TRBJ2-7
v_gene: TRBV6-1
d_gene: .
abundance: .
CDR3nt: TGTGCCAGCAGAGTGACCCAGGGCGGCGAGCAGTACTTC
CDR3aa: CASRVTQGGEQYF

j_gene: TRBJ1-2
v_gene: TRBV5-1
d_gene: TRBD1
abundance: .
CDR3nt: TGCGCCAGCAGTATAGGCCCGGACAGGGATGGCTACACCTTC
CDR3aa: CASSIGPDRDGYTF

j_gene: TRBJ2-3
v_gene: TRBV29-1
d_gene: .
abundance: .
CDR3nt: TGCAGCGTTGCGGGACCCAGCACAGATACGCAGTATTTT
CDR3aa: CSVAGPSTDTQYF

j_gene: TRBJ2-2
v_gene: TRBV28
d_gene: .
abundance: .
CDR3nt: TGTGCCAGCAGCCCTCACGGGGGGGAGCTGTTTTTT
CDR3aa: CASSPHGGELFF

j_gene: TRBJ1-1
v_gene: TRBV6-1
d_gene: TRBD1
abundance: .
CDR3nt: TGTGCCAGCACAAGAACCGAACAGGGGAGCACTGAAGCTTTCTTT
CDR3aa: CASTRTEQGSTEAFF

j_gene: TRBJ2-3
v_gene: TRBV19
d_gene: TRBD2
abundance: .
CDR3nt: TGTGCCAGTAGTACATTAACTGTTGCTAGCGGGAGGTACACAGATACGCAGTATTTT
CDR3aa: CASSTLTVASGRYTDTQYF

j_gene: TRBJ2-5
v_gene: TRBV5-1
d_gene: TRBD1
abundance: .
CDR3nt: TGCGCCAGCAGCACCGGACAGGTCCTGTACCAAGAGACCCAGTACTTC
CDR3aa: CASSTGQVLYQETQYF

j_gene: TRBJ1-2
v_gene: TRBV28
d_gene: TRBD1
abundance: .
CDR3nt: TGTGCCAGCAGAACCGGGACAGGGGTAAACTATGGCTACACCTTC
CDR3aa: CASRTGTGVNYGYTF

j_gene: TRBJ1-1
v_gene: TRBV11-1
d_gene: .
abundance: .
CDR3nt: TGTGCCAGCTTGAGAGGAGGGGGGGAAACTGAAGCTTTCTTT
CDR3aa: CASLRGGGETEAFF

j_gene: TRBJ2-3
v_gene: TRBV9
d_gene: .
abundance: .
CDR3nt: TGTGCCAGCAGCGGGCGCGGGACAGGCACAGATACGCAGTATTTT
CDR3aa: CASSGRGTGTDTQYF

j_gene: TRBJ2-1
v_gene: TRBV7-3
d_gene: TRBD2
abundance: .
CDR3nt: TGTGCCAGCAGCAGAGGCCTAGCGGGAGGATTGGATGAGCAGTTCTTC
CDR3aa: CASSRGLAGGLDEQFF

j_gene: TRBJ2-1
v_gene: TRBV7-2
d_gene: .
abundance: .
CDR3nt: TGTGCCAGCAGCTTAGTCGGCCCTCCGAGCTCCTACAATGAGCAGTTCTTC
CDR3aa: CASSLVGPPSSYNEQFF

j_gene: TRBJ1-1
v_gene: TRBV10-2
d_gene: .
abundance: .
CDR3nt: TGCGCCAGCAGTGAGCAGGGGATGAACACTGAAGCTTTCTTT
CDR3aa: CASSEQGMNTEAFF

j_gene: TRBJ2-7
v_gene: TRBV5-4
d_gene: .
abundance: .
CDR3nt: TGTGCCAGCAGCGGAGGACTAGGGGGGTACGAGCAGTACTTC
CDR3aa: CASSGGLGGYEQYF

j_gene: TRBJ2-7
v_gene: TRBV27
d_gene: .
abundance: .
CDR3nt: TGTGCCAGCAATCGATTTGGGGTAGACAGTTCCTCCTACGAGCAGTACTTC
CDR3aa: CASNRFGVDSSSYEQYF

j_gene: TRBJ2-3
v_gene: TRBV4-1
d_gene: TRBD2
abundance: .
CDR3nt: TGCGCCAGCAGCCCTAGAGCGGGAGCGGAAGATACGCAGTATTTT
CDR3aa: CASSPRAGAEDTQYF

j_gene: TRBJ1-2
v_gene: TRBV2
d_gene: .
abundance: once
CDR3nt: TGTGCCAGCAGTGAATGGGAGCCCCAGGGACTCTATGGCTACACCTTC
CDR3aa: CASSEWEPQGLYGYTF

j_gene: TRBJ1-3
v_gene: TRBV5-1
d_gene: TRBD1
abundance: .
CDR3nt: TGCGCCAGCAGCTTACAGGGGCAGGGCTCTGGAAACACCATATATTTT
CDR3aa: CASSLQGQGSGNTIYF

j_gene: TRBJ2-2
v_gene: TRBV7-3
d_gene: .
abundance: once
CDR3nt: TGTGCCAGCAGCCGACGCGGGCTAAACACCGGGGAGCTGTTTTTT
CDR3aa: CASSRRGLNTGELFF

j_gene: TRBJ1-1
v_gene: TRBV6-5
d_gene: .
abundance: .
CDR3nt: TGTGCCAGCAGTTACTATGGGAACACTGAAGCTTTCTTT
CDR3aa: CASSYYGNTEAFF

j_gene: TRBJ2-7
v_gene: TRBV6-6
d_gene: TRBD1
abundance: .
CDR3nt: TGTGCCAGCAGTTACTCGGACAGGGTCTACGAGCAGTACTTC
CDR3aa: CASSYSDRVYEQYF

j_gene: TRBJ1-5
v_gene: TRBV5-3
d_gene: .
abundance: .
CDR3nt: TGTGCCAGAAGCTCCTACGGGGAAATGGCCCAGCATTTT
CDR3aa: CARSSYGEMAQHF

j_gene: TRBJ2-1
v_gene: TRBV7-9
d_gene: TRBD2
abundance: once
CDR3nt: TGTGCCAGCAGCCTTAGCGGGATGGCCTACAATGAGCAGTTCTTC
CDR3aa: CASSLSGMAYNEQFF

j_gene: TRBJ2-7
v_gene: TRBV2
d_gene: TRBD1
abundance: once
CDR3nt: TGTGCCAGCATTCCGGGACAGGGGGCGTACGAGCAGTACTTC
CDR3aa: CASIPGQGAYEQYF

j_gene: TRBJ2-7
v_gene: TRBV6-5
d_gene: TRBD1
abundance: .
CDR3nt: TGTGCCACTACAGGGGTCTACGAGCAGTACTTC
CDR3aa: CATTGVYEQYF

j_gene: TRBJ2-1
v_gene: TRBV25-1
d_gene: .
abundance: .
CDR3nt: TGTGCCAGCAGTGCCCCCCGGGGTGAGCAGTTCTTC
CDR3aa: CASSAPRGEQFF

j_gene: TRBJ1-1
v_gene: TRBV7-2
d_gene: .
abundance: few
CDR3nt: TGTGCCAGCAGCTTAAAGAACACTGAAGCTTTCTTT
CDR3aa: CASSLKNTEAFF

j_gene: TRBJ2-1
v_gene: TRBV5-1
d_gene: .
abundance: .
CDR3nt: TGCGCCAGCAGCTTGGAGGTCTCACTTTACAATGAGCAGTTCTTC
CDR3aa: CASSLEVSLYNEQFF

j_gene: TRBJ2-1
v_gene: TRBV5-1
d_gene: .
abundance: .
CDR3nt: TGCGCCAGCAGCGGCCGGGGCTACAATGAGCAGTTCTTC
CDR3aa: CASSGRGYNEQFF

j_gene: TRBJ1-3
v_gene: TRBV28
d_gene: .
abundance: .
CDR3nt: TGTGCCAGCAGTTTATCAGCATTCGGAAACACCATATATTTT
CDR3aa: CASSLSAFGNTIYF

j_gene: TRBJ2-4
v_gene: TRBV15
d_gene: TRBD2
abundance: .
CDR3nt: TGTGCCACCAGCACTACTAGCGGCAAAAACATTCAGTACTTC
CDR3aa: CATSTTSGKNIQYF

j_gene: TRBJ2-1
v_gene: TRBV7-2
d_gene: .
abundance: .
CDR3nt: TGTGCCAGCAGCCCCTCGGGACACAGAAGAGTGTTCTTC
CDR3aa: CASSPSGHRRVFF

j_gene: TRBJ1-4
v_gene: TRBV27
d_gene: .
abundance: .
CDR3nt: TGTGCCAGCAGTTTGTGGGGGGGCAGGGGAGGAACTAATGAAAAACTGTTTTTT
CDR3aa: CASSLWGGRGGTNEKLFF

j_gene: TRBJ2-1
v_gene: TRBV7-3
d_gene: TRBD2
abundance: .
CDR3nt: TGTGCCAGCAGCCCTAGCGGGGGGAATTACAATGAGCAGTTCTTC
CDR3aa: CASSPSGGNYNEQFF